This T cell receptor (beta chain) was profiled in a study of CD8+ T cells in alopecia areata (dated by TCRdb to between 2018 and 2020). In terms of the full investigation: In both human patients and the C3H/HeJ mouse model, the study applied high-throughput TCRbeta sequencing to look at T cell clonal expansion in alopecia areata. In humans, TCRbeta sequencing was performed on scalp tissue and on sorted CD4+ and CD8+ peripheral blood T cells from healthy controls and from patients with patchy or totalis/universalis alopecia areata. Scalp clonality was compared across normal scalp (n=4), patchy alopecia areata scalp (n=8), and alopecia totalis/universalis scalp (n=8). RNA came from the PAXgene miRNA kit for fixed scalp, the miRNeasy kit for PBMCs, and the RNeasy kit for mouse skin. TCRbeta CDR3 regions were amplified by immunoSEQ multiplex PCR using 35 Vbeta forward and 13 Jbeta reverse primers. Broad study findings and their caveats: Scalp TCR repertoire analysis is complicated because resident alphabeta T cells in normal human skin are also sequenced, whereas mouse skin is dominated by gammadelta T cells. Lesional scalp, especially in alopecia totalis/universalis, showed higher clonality and more expanded CD8+ clones than normal scalp, suggesting antigenic drive. TCR sequences shared between patients were less clear than in mice, possibly partly because of HLA diversity in the patient population.

Notes on this clone: What this receptor recognizes is not known. Base qualities are not at hand, and no much larger clone is one base apart.

In the germline V gene (reference sequence), CDR1 corresponds to MNHEY and CDR2 to SMNVEV. The CDR3 goes from the cysteine to the phenylalanine over 13 residues. The retained sequence is limited to the CDR3, 39 bases, with the frame set at the first base. A distance of 11 bases separates the germline ends of V and J, which lose 2 bases and 12 bases respectively. PBMCs were isolated by density centrifugation and stained for CD3, CD4 and CD8, after which CD4+ and CD8+ T cells were sorted on a FACSAria. Scalp biopsies and blood samples were provided by unaffected controls. Receptor libraries were prepared by the immunoSEQ multiplex PCR assay. RNA was extracted from all samples and reverse transcribed into cDNA, which served as template for TCR sequencing. SuperScript III was used to make first-strand cDNA, primed with a 2:1 mix of oligo-dT and random hexamers. A synthetic immune receptor repertoire was used to assess amplification bias, and residual bias was removed computationally. Per the source publication's procedure: Raw reads were preprocessed to remove errors, and CDR3 was defined according to IMGT conventions as the region from the conserved cysteine to phenylalanine. To get clonality, Shannon entropy was normalized by log2 of the number of productive unique TCRs and the result was subtracted from 1. Scalp TCRbeta sequences were cross-referenced with sorted blood CD4 and CD8 repertoires so that the CD4 or CD8 identity of scalp clones could be inferred. TCRdb limited this immuneACCESS table to in-frame rearrangements with V and J called. A share of clones is missing; checked studies link under half to unresolved V genes, and the rest is unexplained. V and J calls plus clone size are reproduced from that table; the DNA served to infer D and trimming. Counted in this sample were roughly 100,000 clones; around 50% of them appeared once. The ten largest clonotypes hold around 9% of the sample.

The V and J genes are TRBV27 and TRBJ1-6, with the D gene call left open. The receptor comes from a human donor in good health. Sequencing was performed on CD4+ T cells sorted from blood. The nucleotide sequence is given as TGTGCCAGCAGTTTAAGGGTTCTCTTACCCCTCCACTTT. It translates as CASSLRVLLPLHF.